This T cell receptor (beta chain) stems from a study of blood T cell repertoires in COVID-19. Study-wide background: Samples came from the United States, Italy and Spain, spanning acute and convalescent COVID-19. Nucleic acid was either cDNA or gDNA, and it came from T cells, B-cell-depleted T cells, or PBMCs.

Enrollment of patients from Seattle took place during active infection, with longitudinal follow-up. Per germline, CDR1 SEHNR and CDR2 FQNEAQ (reference sequence). The CDR3 is made up of 15 amino acids. V was cut by 1 base and J by 7 bases, with 13 bases left in between. Original methodology: Amplification of reference gene primers was used by the study to estimate nucleated cell counts. Some clones are missing from TCRdb's copy, which holds only in-frame ones; the method was immunoSEQ multiplex PCR. V, J and clone size were drawn from that table, and D and trimming were deduced from the DNA. The sample has about 310,000 clones, about 90% seen once.

This TCR was sampled from a middle-aged woman with COVID-19, enrolled during active disease. The sequenced material came from peripheral blood. The gene calls are TRBV7-9 and TRBJ1-4; tentative D call: TRBD1 (6 bases). The CDR3 DNA reads TGTGCCAGCAGCTTAGACAGGGCGAACGGTGAAAAACTGTTTTTT. This gives the protein CASSLDRANGEKLFF.